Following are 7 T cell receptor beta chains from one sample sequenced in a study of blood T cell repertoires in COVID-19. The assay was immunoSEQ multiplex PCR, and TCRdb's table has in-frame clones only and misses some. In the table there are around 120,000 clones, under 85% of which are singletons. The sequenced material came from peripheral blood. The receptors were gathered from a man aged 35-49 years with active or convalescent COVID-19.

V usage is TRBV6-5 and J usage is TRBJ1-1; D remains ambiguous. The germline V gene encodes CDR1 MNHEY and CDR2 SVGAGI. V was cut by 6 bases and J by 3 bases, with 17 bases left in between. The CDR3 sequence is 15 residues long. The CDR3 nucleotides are TGTGCCAGCAGCCCCGAGGAAACGAGCTACACTGAAGCTTTCTTT. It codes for CASSPEETSYTEAFF.

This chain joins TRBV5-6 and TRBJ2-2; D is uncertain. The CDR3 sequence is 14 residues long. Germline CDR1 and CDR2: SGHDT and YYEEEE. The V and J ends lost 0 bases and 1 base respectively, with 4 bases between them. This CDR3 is CASSLGGNTGELFF. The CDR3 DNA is TGTGCCAGCAGCTTGGGCGGGAACACCGGGGAGCTGTTTTTT.

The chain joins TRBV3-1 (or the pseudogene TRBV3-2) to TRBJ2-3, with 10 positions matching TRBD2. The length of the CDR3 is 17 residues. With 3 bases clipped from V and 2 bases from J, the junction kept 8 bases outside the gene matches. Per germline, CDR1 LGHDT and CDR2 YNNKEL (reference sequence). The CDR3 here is CASSHALAGASTDTQYF. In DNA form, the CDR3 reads TGTGCCAGCAGCCACGCTCTAGCGGGGGCCTCCACAGATACGCAGTATTTT.

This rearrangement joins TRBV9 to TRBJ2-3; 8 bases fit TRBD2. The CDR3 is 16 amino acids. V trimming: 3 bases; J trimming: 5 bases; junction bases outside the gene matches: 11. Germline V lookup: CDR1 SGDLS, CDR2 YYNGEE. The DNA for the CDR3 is TGTGCCAGCAGCGCGTCGGGAGGGGGGCTCGGAGATACGCAGTATTTT. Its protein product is CASSASGGGLGDTQYF.

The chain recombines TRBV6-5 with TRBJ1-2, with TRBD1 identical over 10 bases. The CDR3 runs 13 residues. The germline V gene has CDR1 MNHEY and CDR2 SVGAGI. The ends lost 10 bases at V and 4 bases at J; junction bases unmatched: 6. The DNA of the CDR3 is TGTGCCACTCGACAGGGGGCTGGCTATGGCTACACCTTC. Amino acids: CATRQGAGYGYTF.

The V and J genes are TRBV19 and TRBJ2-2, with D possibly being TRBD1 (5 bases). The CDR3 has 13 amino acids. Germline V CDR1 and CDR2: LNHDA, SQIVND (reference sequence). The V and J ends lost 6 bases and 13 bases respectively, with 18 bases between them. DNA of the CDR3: TGTGCCAGTAGCTCAAGGTCGTCAGGGTGGCTGTTTTTT. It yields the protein CASSSRSSGWLFF. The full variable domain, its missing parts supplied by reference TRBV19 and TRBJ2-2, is DGGITQSPKYLFRKEGQNVTLSCEQNLNHDAMYWYRQDPGQGLRLIYYSQIVNDFQKGDIAEGYSVSREKKESFPLTVTSAQKNPTAFYLCASSSRSSGWLFFGEGSRLTVL.

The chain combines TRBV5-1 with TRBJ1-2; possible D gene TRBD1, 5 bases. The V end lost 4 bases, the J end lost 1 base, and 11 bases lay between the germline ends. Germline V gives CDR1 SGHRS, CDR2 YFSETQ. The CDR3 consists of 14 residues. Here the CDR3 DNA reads TGCGCCAGCAGCCCCACGGGGGGTAACTATGGCTACACCTTC. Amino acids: CASSPTGGNYGYTF.